This paragraph reports one T cell receptor beta chain. The assay was immunoSEQ multiplex PCR, and TCRdb's table has in-frame clones only and misses some. The sample holds fewer than 800,000 clones, 70% to 90% seen once. The source of the sample is a study of Ad26.COV2.S vaccination and SARS-CoV-2 variants. Looking at the study overall: The study gave Ad26.COV2.S intramuscularly, once or twice 56 days apart.

Treatment denoted: some 20 received Ad26.COV2.S at low or high dose, single or two shots; a few received placebo; per-sample allocation not given. Collection of samples fell on day 63 after the first vaccine or placebo injection. This clonotype was sampled from a person between 18 and 65 years old who received the Ad26.COV2.S COVID-19 vaccine or a placebo. The input for sequencing was peripheral blood, taken in a trial of Ad26.COV2.S vaccine versus placebo.

The CDR3 protein is CSASGQGSPYEQYF. The CDR3 DNA reads TGCAGTGCTAGTGGGCAGGGTTCACCCTACGAGCAGTACTTC. V gene TRBV20-1 combines with J gene TRBJ2-7, with D perhaps matching TRBD1 (5 bases). V shed 3 bases and J shed 2 bases, with 14 bases lying between them. This CDR3 contains 14 residues. Per the germline V gene, CDR1 is DFQATT and CDR2 is SNEGSKA (reference sequence).